This T cell receptor beta chain was captured by sequencing in a study of shared clonotypes between healthy human individuals. The CDR3 is made up of 14 amino acids. Germline values: CDR1 SGHNT, CDR2 YYREEE (reference sequence). The V end lost 4 bases, the J end lost 1 base, and 8 bases lay between the germline ends. Worth noting for this clone: A read error may be the cause here, since a much bigger clone is one base away. The sample carries other DNA sequences with the same CDR3.

Repertoires were generated with immunoSEQ multiplex PCR, while TCRdb's copy carries only in-frame clones and drops some. The table shows over a million clones, with around 97% occurring only once. This chain joins TRBV5-4 and TRBJ2-2; D may be TRBD2 (6 bases). Sequenced material: naive CD4+ T cells sorted from blood. Subset meaning: CD45RA+ positively selected. The sequence came from a young man in good health. In DNA form, the CDR3 reads TGTGCCAGCAGCCTGGGACTGAACACCGGGGAGCTGTTTTTT. Protein product: CASSLGLNTGELFF. The variable domain in full, with the rest retrieved from reference TRBV5-4 and TRBJ2-2, is ETGVTQSPTHLIKTRGQQVTLRCSSQSGHNTVSWYQQALGQGPQFIFQYYREEENGRGNFPPRFSGLQFPNYSSELNVNALELDDSALYLCASSLGLNTGELFFGEGSRLTVL.